The sequence of this T cell receptor beta chain was determined in a study of T cells in Graves' hyperthyroidism and ophthalmopathy. Looked up from germline, CDR1 is MDHEN and CDR2 is SYDVKM. The CDR3 runs 14 residues. Trimming took 3 bases from V and 3 from J, leaving 12 bases between them. Many counts were recorded for this clonotype. What was amplified from RNA transcripts were TCR beta CDR3 regions. The TCR CDR3 first-round RT-PCR relied on the HTBI primer set. Via MiXCR, TCRdb re-called the multiplex PCR reads, giving one row per CDR3 protein. This sample carries about 710,000 distinct CDR3 sequences, less than 20% of them seen once, and the ten largest clones take roughly 8%.

Sequencing input: blood. This chain uses TRBV28 with TRBJ2-7; D perhaps matches TRBD1 (6 bases). The receptor comes from a man aged 18 to 30 with Graves' hyperthyroidism. CDR3 nucleotides: TGTGCCAGCAGTTTGCACAGGGATGTCTACGAGCAGTACTTC. It is translated as CASSLHRDVYEQYF.